This T cell receptor (beta chain) is from a study of cytomegalovirus exposure and HLA in healthy donors. With respect to this clone: What it binds is not known.

Germline values: CDR1 SNHLY, CDR2 FYNNEI. This CDR3 is 13 amino acids long. Between the trimmed V and J ends, which lost 4 bases and 6 bases, there was a span of 12 bases. Study results and limitations: Across all donors, roughly uniform sequencing depth was an assumption of the presence/absence analyses. Earlier results showed most TCR beta V segments being productive about 87% or about 30% of the time. Some public TCRs appeared in many individuals, while most sequences were rare. There were several of the most significant clusters that appeared linked to common viral pathogens in a later analysis.

The PCR made use of 60 Vbeta and 13 Jbeta primers. TCRdb's copy holds only in-frame clones and misses some; the assay was immunoSEQ multiplex PCR. This table holds about 140,000 clones, about 84% found once. The sequencing sample was made of PBMCs. The chain joins TRBV2 to TRBJ1-1, with D tentatively TRBD1 (5 bases). The source is a man in his fifties or sixties in good health and CMV-seronegative. CDR3 bases: TGTGCCAGCAGTGTTCAGGGCTCGGCTGAAGCTTTCTTT. Translated: CASSVQGSAEAFF. The full variable domain, rest sourced from reference TRBV2 and TRBJ1-1, is EPEVTQTPSHQVTQMGQEVILRCVPISNHLYFYWYRQILGQKVEFLVSFYNNEISEKSEIFDDQFSVERPDGSNFTLKIRSTKLEDSAMYFCASSVQGSAEAFFGQGTRLTVV.